One and the same sample provided the 8 T cell receptor beta chains below, sequenced in a study of neoadjuvant anti-PD-1 for oral cavity cancer. Time point here: after neoadjuvant nivolumab, at surgical resection. Sequencing used immunoSEQ multiplex PCR; TCRdb keeps in-frame clones, though not all of them. This sample carries 15,000 or so clones, roughly 70% of them seen once, and the ten largest clones take less than 2.5%. The sample here was PBMCs, taken after nivolumab (anti-PD-1) treatment. Receptors were obtained from a person aged 35-79 years with oral cavity squamous cell carcinoma.

This clone was recorded once. The V call is TRBV19, the J call TRBJ2-5; TRBD2 aligns across 7 bases. The CDR3 consists of 15 residues. The junction had 4 bases not matched to a gene; V was cut back by 1 base and J by 2 bases. CDR1 LNHDA and CDR2 SQIVND come from the germline V gene (reference sequence). In DNA form, the CDR3 reads TGTGCCAGTAGTATAGCTGCTAGCGGACAAGAGACCCAGTACTTC. Translated: CASSIAASGQETQYF.

The V gene is TRBV5-1, the J gene TRBJ2-3; D is perhaps TRBD2 (5 bases). The CDR3 length is 14 residues. V was cut by 0 bases and J by 4 bases, with 9 bases left in between. Germline CDR1 reads SGHRS; CDR2 reads YFSETQ. CDR3 amino acids: CASSLATRADTQYF. The CDR3 DNA reads as TGCGCCAGCAGCTTGGCTACTAGGGCAGATACGCAGTATTTT. Filled out from reference TRBV5-1 and TRBJ2-3, the complete variable domain reads KAGVTQTPRYLIKTRGQQVTLSCSPISGHRSVSWYQQTPGQGLQFLFEYFSETQRNKGNFPGRFSGRQFSNSRSEMNVSTLELGDSALYLCASSLATRADTQYFGPGTRLTVL.

The chain links TRBV7-9 to TRBJ1-4; D unclear. Trimming cost V 8 bases and J 5 bases, with 15 bases left between them. Germline CDR1 SEHNR, CDR2 FQNEAQ (reference sequence). The CDR3 consists of 14 residues. The CDR3 reads CASGERAGNEKLFF. Here the CDR3 DNA reads TGTGCCAGCGGGGAGAGGGCGGGGAATGAAAAACTGTTTTTT.

The chain has TRBV29-1 and TRBJ1-3; weak D call: TRBD1 (5 bases). Germline assignment: CDR1 SQVTM and CDR2 ANQGSEA. The CDR3 contains 14 residues. V lost 7 bases and J 3 bases, leaving 16 bases between the germline ends. Here the CDR3 reads CSADPGVGGNTIYF. CDR3 nucleotides: TGCAGCGCCGACCCGGGGGTGGGTGGAAACACCATATATTTT.

The chain couples TRBV6-6 to TRBJ2-1, with TRBD1 identical over 9 bases. CDR3 size: 15 residues. Germline V lookup: CDR1 MNHNY, CDR2 SVGAGI (reference sequence). Trimming took 6 bases from V and 8 from J; bases not matched to a gene: 11. The CDR3 reads CASRLSGQGSDEQFF. The CDR3 nucleotides are TGTGCCAGCAGGCTCTCGGGACAGGGTAGCGATGAGCAGTTCTTC.

This sequence joins TRBV7-9 and TRBJ2-2; TRBD1 matches at 7 bases. Germline lookup yields CDR1 SEHNR and CDR2 FQNEAQ (reference sequence). There are 18 residues in the CDR3. V trimming: 4 bases; J trimming: 2 bases; junction bases outside the gene matches: 13. CDR3 nucleotide sequence: TGTGCCAGCAGCTCCGTTTTCGTGGGACAGCTCAACACCGGGGAGCTGTTTTTT. Translation gives CASSSVFVGQLNTGELFF.

This clone has only one observation. This rearrangement joins TRBV19 to TRBJ2-7; 9 nucleotides line up with TRBD1. J gave up 4 bases and V 9 bases, and 4 bases lay outside the gene matches. Germline CDR1 reads LNHDA; CDR2 reads SQIVND (reference sequence). CDR3 length: 12 amino acids. The CDR3 region is CASGQGKYEQYF. CDR3 sequence (DNA): TGTGCCAGCGGACAGGGGAAGTACGAGCAGTACTTC.

This chain uses TRBV7-3 with TRBJ1-2; D is possibly TRBD1 (6 bases). Germline V CDR1 and CDR2: SGHTA, FQGTGA. This CDR3 is 13 amino acids long. V was pared by 5 bases and J by 2 bases, with 9 bases between. CDR3 coding DNA: TGTGCCAGCAGCCCAGACAGGAACTATGGCTACACCTTC. It codes for CASSPDRNYGYTF.